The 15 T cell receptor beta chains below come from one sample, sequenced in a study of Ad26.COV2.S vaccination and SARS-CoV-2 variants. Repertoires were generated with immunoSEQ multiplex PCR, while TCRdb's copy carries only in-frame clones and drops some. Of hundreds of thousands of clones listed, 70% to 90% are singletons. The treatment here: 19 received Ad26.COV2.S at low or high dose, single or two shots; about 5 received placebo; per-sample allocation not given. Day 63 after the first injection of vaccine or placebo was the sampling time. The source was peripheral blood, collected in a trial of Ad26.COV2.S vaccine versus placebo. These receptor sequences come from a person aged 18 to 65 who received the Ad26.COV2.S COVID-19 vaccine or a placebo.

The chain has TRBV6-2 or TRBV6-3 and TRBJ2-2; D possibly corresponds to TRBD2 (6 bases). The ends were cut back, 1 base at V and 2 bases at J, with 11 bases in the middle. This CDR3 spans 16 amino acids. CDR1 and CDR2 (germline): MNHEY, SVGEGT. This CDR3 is CASSYFGGANTGELFF. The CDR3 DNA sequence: TGTGCCAGCAGTTACTTCGGCGGGGCCAACACCGGGGAGCTGTTTTTT.

The DNA for the CDR3 is TGTGCCAGCAGCCAAGATTCGACTAGCGGGAGGGGGGCAGATACGCAGTATTTT. Translated, it gives CASSQDSTSGRGADTQYF. V usage is TRBV4-2 and J usage is TRBJ2-3; 14 bases are a match to TRBD2. The CDR3 totals 18 residues. Germline values: CDR1 LGHNA, CDR2 YNFKEQ. The V and J ends lost 0 bases and 4 bases, in that order; junction bases with no gene match: 6.

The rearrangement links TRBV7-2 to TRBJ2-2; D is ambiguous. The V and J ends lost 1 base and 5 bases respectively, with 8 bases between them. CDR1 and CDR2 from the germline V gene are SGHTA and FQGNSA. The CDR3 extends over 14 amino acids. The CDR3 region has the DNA TGTGCCAGCAGCTTAGGCCCTTGGACCGGGGAGCTGTTTTTT. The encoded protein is CASSLGPWTGELFF.

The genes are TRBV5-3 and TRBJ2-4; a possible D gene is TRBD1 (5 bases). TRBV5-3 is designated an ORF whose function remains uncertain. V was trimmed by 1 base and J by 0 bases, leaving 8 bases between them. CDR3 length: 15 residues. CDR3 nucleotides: TGTGCCAGAAGCTTGCAGGGTTTAGCCAAAAACATTCAGTACTTC. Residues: CARSLQGLAKNIQYF.

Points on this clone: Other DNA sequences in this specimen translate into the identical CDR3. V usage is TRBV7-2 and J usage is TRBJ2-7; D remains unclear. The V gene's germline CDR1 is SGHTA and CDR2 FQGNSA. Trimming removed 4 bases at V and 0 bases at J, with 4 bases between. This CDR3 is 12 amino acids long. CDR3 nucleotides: TGTGCCAGCAGCTCCAGCTCCTACGAGCAGTACTTC. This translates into CASSSSSYEQYF.

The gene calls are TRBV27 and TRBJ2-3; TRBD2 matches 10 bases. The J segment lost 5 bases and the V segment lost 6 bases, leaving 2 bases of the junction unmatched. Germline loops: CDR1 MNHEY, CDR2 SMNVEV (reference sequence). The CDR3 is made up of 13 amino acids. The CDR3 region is CASRGTSVDTQYF. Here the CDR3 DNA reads TGTGCCAGCAGAGGGACTAGCGTAGATACGCAGTATTTT.

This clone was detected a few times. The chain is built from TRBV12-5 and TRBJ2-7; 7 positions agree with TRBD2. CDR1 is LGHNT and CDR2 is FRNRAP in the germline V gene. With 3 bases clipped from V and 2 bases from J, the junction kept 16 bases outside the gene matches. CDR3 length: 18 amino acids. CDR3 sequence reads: CASGFPPNRGRSTYEQYF. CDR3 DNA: TGTGCTAGTGGTTTCCCCCCCAACCGCGGGAGATCAACCTACGAGCAGTACTTC.

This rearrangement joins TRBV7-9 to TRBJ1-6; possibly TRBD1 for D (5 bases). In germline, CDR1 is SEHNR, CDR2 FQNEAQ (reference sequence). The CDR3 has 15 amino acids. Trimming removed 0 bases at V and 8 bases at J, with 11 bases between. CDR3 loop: CASSLAGQGYSPLHF. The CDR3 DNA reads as TGTGCCAGCAGCTTAGCGGGGCAGGGCTATTCACCCCTCCACTTT.

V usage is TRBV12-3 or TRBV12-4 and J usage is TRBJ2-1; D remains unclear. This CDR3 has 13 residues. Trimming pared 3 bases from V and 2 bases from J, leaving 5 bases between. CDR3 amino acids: CASSFLAYNEQFF. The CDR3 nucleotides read TGTGCCAGCAGTTTTCTCGCCTACAATGAGCAGTTCTTC.

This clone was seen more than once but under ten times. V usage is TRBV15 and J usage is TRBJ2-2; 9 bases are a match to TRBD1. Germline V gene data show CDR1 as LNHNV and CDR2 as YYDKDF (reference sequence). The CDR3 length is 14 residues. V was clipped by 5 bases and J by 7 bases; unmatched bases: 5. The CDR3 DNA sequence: TGTGCCACCAGCCACAGGGGGCCCGGCGGGGAGCTGTTTTTT. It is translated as CATSHRGPGGELFF. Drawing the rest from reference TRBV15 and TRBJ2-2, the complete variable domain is DAMVIQNPRYQVTQFGKPVTLSCSQTLNHNVMYWYQQKSSQAPKLLFHYYDKDFNNEADTPDNFQSRRPNTSFCFLDIRSPGLGDTAMYLCATSHRGPGGELFFGEGSRLTVL.

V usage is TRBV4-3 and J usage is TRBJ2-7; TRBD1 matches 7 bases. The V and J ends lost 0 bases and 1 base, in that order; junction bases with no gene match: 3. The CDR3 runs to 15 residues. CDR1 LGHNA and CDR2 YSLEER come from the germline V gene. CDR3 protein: CASSQDLGQSYEQYF. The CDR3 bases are TGCGCCAGCAGCCAAGATCTGGGACAGTCCTACGAGCAGTACTTC.

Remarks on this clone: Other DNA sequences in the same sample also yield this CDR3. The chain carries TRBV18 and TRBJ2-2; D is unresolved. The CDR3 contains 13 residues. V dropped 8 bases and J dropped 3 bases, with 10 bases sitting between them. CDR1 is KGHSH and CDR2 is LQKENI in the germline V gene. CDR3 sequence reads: CASSPWDTGELFF. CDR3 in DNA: TGTGCCAGCAGCCCTTGGGACACCGGGGAGCTGTTTTTT.

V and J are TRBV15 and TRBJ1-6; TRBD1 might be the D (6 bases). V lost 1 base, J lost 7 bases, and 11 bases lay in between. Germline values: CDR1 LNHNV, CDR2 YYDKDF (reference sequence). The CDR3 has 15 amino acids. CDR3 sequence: CATSRVTGYNSPLHF. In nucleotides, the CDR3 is TGTGCCACCAGCAGAGTCACAGGGTACAATTCACCCCTCCACTTT.

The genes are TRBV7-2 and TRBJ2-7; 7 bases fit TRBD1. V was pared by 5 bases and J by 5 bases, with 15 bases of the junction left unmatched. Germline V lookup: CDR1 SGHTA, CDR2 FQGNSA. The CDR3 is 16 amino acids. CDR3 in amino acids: CASSSPRDRLSNEQYF. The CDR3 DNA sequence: TGTGCCAGCAGCAGTCCCCGGGACAGACTATCTAACGAGCAGTACTTC.

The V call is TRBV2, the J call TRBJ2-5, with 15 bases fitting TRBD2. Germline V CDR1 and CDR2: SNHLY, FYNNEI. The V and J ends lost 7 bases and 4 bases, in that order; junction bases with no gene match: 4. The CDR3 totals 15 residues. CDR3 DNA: TGTGCCAGCACGCTGGGACTAGCGGGGGGAGAGACCCAGTACTTC. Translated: CASTLGLAGGETQYF. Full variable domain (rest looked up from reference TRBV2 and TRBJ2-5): EPEVTQTPSHQVTQMGQEVILRCVPISNHLYFYWYRQILGQKVEFLVSFYNNEISEKSEIFDDQFSVERPDGSNFTLKIRSTKLEDSAMYFCASTLGLAGGETQYFGPGTRLLVL.